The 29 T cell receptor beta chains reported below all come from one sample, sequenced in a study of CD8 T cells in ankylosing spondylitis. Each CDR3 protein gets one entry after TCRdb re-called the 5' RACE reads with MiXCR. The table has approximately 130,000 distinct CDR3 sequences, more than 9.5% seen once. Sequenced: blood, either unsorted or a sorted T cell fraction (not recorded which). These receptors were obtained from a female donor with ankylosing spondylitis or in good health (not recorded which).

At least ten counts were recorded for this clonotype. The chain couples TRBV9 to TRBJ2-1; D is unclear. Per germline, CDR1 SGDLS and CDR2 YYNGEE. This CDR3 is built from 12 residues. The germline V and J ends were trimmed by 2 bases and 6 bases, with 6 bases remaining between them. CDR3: CASSVKVNEQFF. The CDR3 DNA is TGTGCCAGCAGCGTCAAGGTCAATGAGCAGTTCTTC.

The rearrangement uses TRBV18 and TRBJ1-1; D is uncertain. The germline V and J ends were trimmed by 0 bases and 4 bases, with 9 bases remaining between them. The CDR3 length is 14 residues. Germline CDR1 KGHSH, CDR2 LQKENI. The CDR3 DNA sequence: TGTGCCAGCTCACCACCGGGAGGTGTCACTGAAGCTTTCTTT. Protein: CASSPPGGVTEAFF.

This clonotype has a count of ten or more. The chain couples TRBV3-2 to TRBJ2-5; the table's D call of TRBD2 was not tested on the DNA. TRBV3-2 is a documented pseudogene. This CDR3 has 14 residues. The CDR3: CASIEARRPETQYF. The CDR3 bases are TGTGCCAGCATCGAGGCCCGGAGGCCGGAGACCCAGTACTTC.

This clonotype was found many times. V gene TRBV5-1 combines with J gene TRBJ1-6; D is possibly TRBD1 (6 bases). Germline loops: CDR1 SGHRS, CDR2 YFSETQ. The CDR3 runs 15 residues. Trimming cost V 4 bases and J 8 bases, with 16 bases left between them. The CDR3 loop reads CASSLGQNQYSPLHF. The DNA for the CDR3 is TGCGCCAGCAGCCTCGGACAGAATCAATATTCACCCCTCCACTTT.

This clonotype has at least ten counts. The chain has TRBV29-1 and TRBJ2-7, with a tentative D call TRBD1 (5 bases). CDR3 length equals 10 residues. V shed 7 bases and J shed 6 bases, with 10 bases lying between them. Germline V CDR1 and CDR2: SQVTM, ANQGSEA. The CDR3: CSARDIEQYF. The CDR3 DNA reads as TGCAGCGCCAGGGATATCGAGCAGTACTTC.

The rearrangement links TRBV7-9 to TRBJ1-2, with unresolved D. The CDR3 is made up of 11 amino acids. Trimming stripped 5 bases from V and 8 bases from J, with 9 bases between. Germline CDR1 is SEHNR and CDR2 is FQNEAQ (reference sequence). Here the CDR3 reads CASSRDLGYTF. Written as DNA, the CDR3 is TGTGCCAGCAGCCGAGACCTGGGCTACACCTTC.

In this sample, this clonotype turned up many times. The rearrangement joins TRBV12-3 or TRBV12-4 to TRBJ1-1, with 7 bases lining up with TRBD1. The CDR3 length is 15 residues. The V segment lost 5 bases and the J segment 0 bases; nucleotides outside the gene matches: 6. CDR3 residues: CASSPITGVNTEAFF. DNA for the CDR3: TGTGCCAGCAGTCCAATCACAGGGGTGAACACTGAAGCTTTCTTT.

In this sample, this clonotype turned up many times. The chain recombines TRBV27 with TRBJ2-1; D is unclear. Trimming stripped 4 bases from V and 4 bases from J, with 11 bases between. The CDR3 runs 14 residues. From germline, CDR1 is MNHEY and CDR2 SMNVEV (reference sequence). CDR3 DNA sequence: TGTGCCAGCAGTTACCAGGCCTCGTACAATGAGCAGTTCTTC. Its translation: CASSYQASYNEQFF.

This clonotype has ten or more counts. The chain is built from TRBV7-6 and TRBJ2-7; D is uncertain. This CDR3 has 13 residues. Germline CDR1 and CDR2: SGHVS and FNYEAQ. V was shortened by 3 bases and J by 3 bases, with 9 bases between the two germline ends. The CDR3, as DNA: TGTGCCAGCAGCTTGGGCACAATCTACGAGCAGTACTTC. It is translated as CASSLGTIYEQYF.

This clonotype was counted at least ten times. The CDR3 coding sequence is TGTGCCAGCAGCTTAAATAGGCCTGAAGCTTTCTTT. It encodes CASSLNRPEAFF. The V and J genes are TRBV7-9 and TRBJ1-1, with unresolved D. V lost 2 bases and J lost 6, with 7 bases in between. Germline V gene data show CDR1 as SEHNR and CDR2 as FQNEAQ (reference sequence). The CDR3 runs to 12 residues.

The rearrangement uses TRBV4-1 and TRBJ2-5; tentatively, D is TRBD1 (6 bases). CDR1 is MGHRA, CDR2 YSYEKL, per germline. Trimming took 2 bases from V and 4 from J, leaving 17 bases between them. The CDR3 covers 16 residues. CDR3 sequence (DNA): TGCGCCAGCAGCCAATCCCAAACAGGGTGGTCAGAGACCCAGTACTTC. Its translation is CASSQSQTGWSETQYF.

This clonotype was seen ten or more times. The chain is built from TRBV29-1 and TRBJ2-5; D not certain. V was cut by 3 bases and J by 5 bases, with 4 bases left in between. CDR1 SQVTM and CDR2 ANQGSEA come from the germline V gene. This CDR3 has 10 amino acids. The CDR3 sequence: CSVDKETQYF. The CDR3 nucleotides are TGCAGCGTTGATAAGGAGACCCAGTACTTC.

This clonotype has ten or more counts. The CDR3 DNA sequence: TGCGCCAGCAGTCGACAGGTAAACTCCTACAATGAGCAGTTCTTC. Its protein is CASSRQVNSYNEQFF. The chain is built from TRBV4-1 and TRBJ2-1; the D gene is possibly TRBD1 (6 bases). Trimming took 6 bases from V and 0 from J, leaving 12 bases between them. Germline V gene sequence: CDR1 MGHRA, CDR2 YSYEKL. There are 15 residues in the CDR3.

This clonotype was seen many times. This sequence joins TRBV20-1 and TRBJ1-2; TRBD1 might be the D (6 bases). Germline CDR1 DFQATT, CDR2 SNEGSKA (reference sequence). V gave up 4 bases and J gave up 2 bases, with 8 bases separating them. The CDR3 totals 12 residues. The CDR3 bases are TGCAGTGCTAAAGACAGGAACTATGGCTACACCTTC. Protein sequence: CSAKDRNYGYTF.

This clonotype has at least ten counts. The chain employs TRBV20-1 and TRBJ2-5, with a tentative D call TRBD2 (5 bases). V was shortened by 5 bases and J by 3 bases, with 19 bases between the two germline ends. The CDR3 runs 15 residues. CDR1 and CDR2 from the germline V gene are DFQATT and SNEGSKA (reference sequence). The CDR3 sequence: CSALLWSGPKETQYF. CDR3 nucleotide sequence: TGCAGTGCTCTCCTATGGAGCGGCCCGAAAGAGACCCAGTACTTC.

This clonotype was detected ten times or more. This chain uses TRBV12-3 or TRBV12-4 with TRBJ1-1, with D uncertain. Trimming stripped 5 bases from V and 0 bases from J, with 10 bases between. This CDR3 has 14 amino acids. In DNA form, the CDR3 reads TGTGCCAGCAGTAGAGAGCAGATGAACACTGAAGCTTTCTTT. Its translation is CASSREQMNTEAFF.

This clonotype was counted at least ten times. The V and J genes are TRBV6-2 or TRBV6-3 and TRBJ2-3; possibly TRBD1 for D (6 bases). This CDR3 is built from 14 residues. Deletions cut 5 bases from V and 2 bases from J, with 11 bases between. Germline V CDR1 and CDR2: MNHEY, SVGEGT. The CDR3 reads CASSQGPDTDTQYF. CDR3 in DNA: TGTGCCAGCAGTCAGGGGCCCGACACAGATACGCAGTATTTT.

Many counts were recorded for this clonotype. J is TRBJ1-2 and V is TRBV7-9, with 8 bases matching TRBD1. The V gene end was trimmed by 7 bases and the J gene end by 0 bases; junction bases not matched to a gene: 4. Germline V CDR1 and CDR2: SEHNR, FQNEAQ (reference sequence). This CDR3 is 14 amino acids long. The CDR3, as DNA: TGTGCCAGCACTGGGGGACAGGCTAACTATGGCTACACCTTC. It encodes CASTGGQANYGYTF.

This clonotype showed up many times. CDR3 region: CSASALADYNEQFF. Here the CDR3 DNA reads TGCAGTGCTAGTGCGCTAGCGGACTACAATGAGCAGTTCTTC. This chain links TRBV20-1 with TRBJ2-1, with TRBD2 identical over 7 bases. The V gene end was trimmed by 3 bases and the J gene end by 3 bases; junction bases not matched to a gene: 5. Germline CDR1 is DFQATT and CDR2 is SNEGSKA (reference sequence). The CDR3 totals 14 residues.

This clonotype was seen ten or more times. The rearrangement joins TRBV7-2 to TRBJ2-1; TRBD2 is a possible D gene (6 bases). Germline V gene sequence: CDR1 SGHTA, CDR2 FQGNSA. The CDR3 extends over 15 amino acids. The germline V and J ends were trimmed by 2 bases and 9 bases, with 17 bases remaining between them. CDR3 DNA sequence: TGTGCCAGCAGCTTATTGTCAGGATCAGCGGGTGAGCAGTTCTTC. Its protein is CASSLLSGSAGEQFF.

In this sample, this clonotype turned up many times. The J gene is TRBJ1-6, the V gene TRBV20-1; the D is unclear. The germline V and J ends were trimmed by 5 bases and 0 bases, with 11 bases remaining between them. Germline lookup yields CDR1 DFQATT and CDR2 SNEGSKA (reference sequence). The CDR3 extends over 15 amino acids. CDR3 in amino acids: CSASDGSSYNSPLHF. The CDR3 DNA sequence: TGCAGTGCTTCGGACGGGAGCTCCTATAATTCACCCCTCCACTTT.

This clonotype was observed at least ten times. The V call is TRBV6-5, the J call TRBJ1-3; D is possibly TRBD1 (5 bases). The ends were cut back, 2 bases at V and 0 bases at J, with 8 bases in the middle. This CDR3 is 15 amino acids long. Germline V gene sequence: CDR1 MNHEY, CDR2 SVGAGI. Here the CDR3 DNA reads TGTGCCAGCAGTTACGCAGGGTTCTCTGGAAACACCATATATTTT. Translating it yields CASSYAGFSGNTIYF.

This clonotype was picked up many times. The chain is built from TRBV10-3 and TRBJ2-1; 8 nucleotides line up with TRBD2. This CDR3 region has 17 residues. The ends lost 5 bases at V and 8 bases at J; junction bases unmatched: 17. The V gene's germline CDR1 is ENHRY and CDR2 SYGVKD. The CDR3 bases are TGTGCCATCAGTCAACGGGGGGGGAGGATTACAGGCGATGAGCAGTTCTTC. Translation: CAISQRGGRITGDEQFF.

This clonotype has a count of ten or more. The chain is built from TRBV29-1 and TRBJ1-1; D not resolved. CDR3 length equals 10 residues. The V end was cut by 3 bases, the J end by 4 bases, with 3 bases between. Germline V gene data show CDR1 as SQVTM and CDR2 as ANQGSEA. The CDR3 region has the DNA TGCAGCGTTGATGCCACTGAAGCTTTCTTT. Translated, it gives CSVDATEAFF.

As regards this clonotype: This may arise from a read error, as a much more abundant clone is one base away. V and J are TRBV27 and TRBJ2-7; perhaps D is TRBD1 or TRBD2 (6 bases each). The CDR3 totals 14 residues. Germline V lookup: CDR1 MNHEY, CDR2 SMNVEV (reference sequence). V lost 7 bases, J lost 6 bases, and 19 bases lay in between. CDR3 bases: TGTGCCAGCAACCCCCGGGGGCAGCAAGGCGAGCAGTACTTC. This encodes CASNPRGQQGEQYF.

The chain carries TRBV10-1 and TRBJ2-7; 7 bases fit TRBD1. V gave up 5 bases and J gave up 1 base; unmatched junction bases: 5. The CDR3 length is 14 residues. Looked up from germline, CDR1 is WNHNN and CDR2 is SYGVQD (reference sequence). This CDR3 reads CASSTRQGSYEQYF. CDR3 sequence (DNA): TGCGCCAGCAGTACGCGACAGGGTTCCTACGAGCAGTACTTC.

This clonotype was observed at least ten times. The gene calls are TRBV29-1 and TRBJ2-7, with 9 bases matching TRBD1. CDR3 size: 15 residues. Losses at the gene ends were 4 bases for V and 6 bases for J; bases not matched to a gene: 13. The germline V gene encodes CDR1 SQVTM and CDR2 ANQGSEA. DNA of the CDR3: TGCAGCGTTGGATCCCGGACAGGGGATGGGCGCGAGCAGTACTTC. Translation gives CSVGSRTGDGREQYF.

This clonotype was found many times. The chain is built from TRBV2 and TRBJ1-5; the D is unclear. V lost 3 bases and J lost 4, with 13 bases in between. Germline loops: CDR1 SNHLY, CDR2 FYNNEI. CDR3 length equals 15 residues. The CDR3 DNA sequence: TGTGCCAGCAGTGAGTCCCAAATTCTGAATCAGCCCCAGCATTTT. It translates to CASSESQILNQPQHF.

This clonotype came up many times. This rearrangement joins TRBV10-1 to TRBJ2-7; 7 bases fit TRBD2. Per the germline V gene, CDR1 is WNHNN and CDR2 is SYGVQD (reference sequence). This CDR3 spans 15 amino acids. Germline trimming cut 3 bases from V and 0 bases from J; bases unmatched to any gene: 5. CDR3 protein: CASSEGLGSSYEQYF. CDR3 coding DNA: TGCGCCAGCAGTGAAGGACTAGGGTCCTCCTACGAGCAGTACTTC.